The clone carrying this T cell receptor beta chain showed up many times. The antigen remains undetermined. What was amplified from RNA transcripts were TCR beta CDR3 regions. With the HTBI primer set, the TCR CDR3 went through a first round of RT-PCR. TCRdb reprocessed the multiplex PCR reads via MiXCR and lists one record per CDR3 protein. The sample includes about 360,000 distinct CDR3 sequences, roughly 13% of them seen just once. The data belong to a study of T cells in Graves' hyperthyroidism and ophthalmopathy. Study in general: Blood from the periphery was taken at initial diagnosis, before any treatment. Study-level points and caveats: Separation of ophthalmopathy from stable hyperthyroidism was achieved by a 13 V-J model. Most expanded thyroid clonotypes above 0.001 also appeared in blood.

Uncontrolled infections, other autoimmune diseases, pregnancy or lactation led to exclusion of patients. CDR3 length: 14 residues. Germline CDR1 MGHRA, CDR2 YSYEKL. Trimming took 0 bases from V and 1 from J, leaving 6 bases between them. Sequenced input: blood. The chain joins TRBV4-1 to TRBJ1-1; D is ambiguous. The TCR comes from a woman aged 18-29 years with Graves' hyperthyroidism. The CDR3 protein is CASSQDDQNTEAFF. CDR3 nucleotide sequence: TGCGCCAGCAGCCAAGATGACCAGAACACTGAAGCTTTCTTT.